The 4 T cell receptor beta chains below were found in one sample sequenced in a study of CD8+ T cells in alopecia areata. Stated treatment: oral pan-JAK inhibitor, 5-10 mg twice daily. RNA was extracted and reverse transcribed into cDNA as the sequencing template. Repertoires were generated with immunoSEQ multiplex PCR, while TCRdb's copy carries only in-frame clones and drops some. The repertoire holds 200,000 to 250,000 clones, with less than 45% as singletons. Source: CD4+ T cells sorted from blood, taken at roughly week 38, from a patient treated with tofacitinib. Receptors originate from a human donor with alopecia areata.

The V call is TRBV9, the J call TRBJ2-1; 10 bases agree with TRBD1. The CDR3 sequence is 15 residues long. Trimming removed 4 bases from V and 7 bases from J; junction bases left unmatched: 8. Germline loops: CDR1 SGDLS, CDR2 YYNGEE. The CDR3 DNA follows: TGTGCCAGCAGCATCCGGGACAGGGGTTGGAATGAGCAGTTCTTC. Translating gives CASSIRDRGWNEQFF.

This clone turned up a few times. This chain connects TRBV10-3 to TRBJ2-5; D remains ambiguous. The germline V and J ends were trimmed by 9 bases and 0 bases, with 17 bases remaining between them. Germline CDR1 reads ENHRY; CDR2 reads SYGVKD. This CDR3 region has 15 residues. CDR3 bases: TGTGCCATTGGAGAGAGAGAGCTCCACCAAGAGACCCAGTACTTC. Amino acids: CAIGERELHQETQYF.

For the CDR3, the DNA is TGTGCCAGCCCCAGGGATTCTGGGGCCAACGTCCTGACTTTC. As protein: CASPRDSGANVLTF. The chain couples TRBV18 to TRBJ2-6; D perhaps matches TRBD1 (5 bases). The germline V and J ends were trimmed by 8 bases and 1 base, with 9 bases remaining between them. Germline CDR1 reads KGHSH; CDR2 reads LQKENI. CDR3 length equals 14 residues.

CDR3 nucleotides: TGCGCCAGCAGCCCCCTAGCGGGAAGGGATACGCAGTATTTT. It yields the protein CASSPLAGRDTQYF. V and J are TRBV4-1 and TRBJ2-3; 9 nucleotides match TRBD2. With V trimmed by 4 bases and J by 6 bases, 5 bases remained unmatched. Germline V gives CDR1 MGHRA, CDR2 YSYEKL. The CDR3 length is 14 residues.